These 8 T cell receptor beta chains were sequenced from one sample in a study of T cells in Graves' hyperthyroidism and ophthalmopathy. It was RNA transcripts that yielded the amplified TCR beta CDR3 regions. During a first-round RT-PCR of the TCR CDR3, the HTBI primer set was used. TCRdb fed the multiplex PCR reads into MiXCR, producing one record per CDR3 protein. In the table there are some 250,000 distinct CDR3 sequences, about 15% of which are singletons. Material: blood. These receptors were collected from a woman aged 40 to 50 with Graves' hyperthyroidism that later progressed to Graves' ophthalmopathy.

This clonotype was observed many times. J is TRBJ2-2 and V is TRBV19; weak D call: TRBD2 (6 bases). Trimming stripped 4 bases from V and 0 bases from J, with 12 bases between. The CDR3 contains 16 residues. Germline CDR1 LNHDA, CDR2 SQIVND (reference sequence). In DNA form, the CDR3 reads TGTGCCAGTAGTAGGATAGCGGACGCGAACACCGGGGAGCTGTTTTTT. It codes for CASSRIADANTGELFF.

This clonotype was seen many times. CDR3 nucleotides: TGTGCCAGCAGTCGCAGGGTATGGGGGTACGAGCAGTACTTC. It specifies CASSRRVWGYEQYF. V gene TRBV28 combines with J gene TRBJ2-7, with D possibly being TRBD1 or TRBD2 (5 bases each). This CDR3 comprises 14 residues. V was shortened by 5 bases and J by 4 bases, with 15 bases between the two germline ends. Germline assignment: CDR1 MDHEN and CDR2 SYDVKM.

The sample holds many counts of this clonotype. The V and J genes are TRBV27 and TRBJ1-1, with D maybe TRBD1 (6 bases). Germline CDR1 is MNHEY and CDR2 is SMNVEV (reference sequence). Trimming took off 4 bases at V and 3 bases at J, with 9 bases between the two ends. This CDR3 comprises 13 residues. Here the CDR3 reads CASSYREHTEAFF. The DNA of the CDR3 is TGTGCCAGCAGTTACAGGGAGCACACTGAAGCTTTCTTT.

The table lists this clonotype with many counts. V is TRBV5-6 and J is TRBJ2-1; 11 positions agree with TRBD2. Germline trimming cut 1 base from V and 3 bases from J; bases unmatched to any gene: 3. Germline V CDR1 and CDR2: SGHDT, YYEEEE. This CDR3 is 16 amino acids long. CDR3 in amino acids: CASSLYTSGSYNEQFF. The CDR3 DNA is TGTGCCAGCAGCTTGTATACTAGCGGGAGCTACAATGAGCAGTTCTTC.

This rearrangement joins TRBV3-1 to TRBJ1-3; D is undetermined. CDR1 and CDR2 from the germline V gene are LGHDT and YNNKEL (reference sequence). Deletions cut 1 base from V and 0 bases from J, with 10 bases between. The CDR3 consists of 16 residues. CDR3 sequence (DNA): TGTGCCAGCAGCCAAGGTTCACTGTCCTCTGGAAACACCATATATTTT. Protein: CASSQGSLSSGNTIYF.

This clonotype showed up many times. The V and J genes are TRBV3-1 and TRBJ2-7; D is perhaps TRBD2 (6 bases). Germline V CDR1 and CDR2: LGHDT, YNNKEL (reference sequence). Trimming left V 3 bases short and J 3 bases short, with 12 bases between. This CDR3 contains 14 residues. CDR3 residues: CASSHGAGSYEQYF. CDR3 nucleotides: TGTGCCAGCAGCCATGGGGCGGGAAGCTACGAGCAGTACTTC.

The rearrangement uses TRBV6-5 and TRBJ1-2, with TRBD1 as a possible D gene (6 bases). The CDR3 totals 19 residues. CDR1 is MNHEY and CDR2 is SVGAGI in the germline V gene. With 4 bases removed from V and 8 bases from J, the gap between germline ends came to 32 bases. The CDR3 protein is CASSLGGTKAGSQPWGYTF. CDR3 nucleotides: TGTGCCAGCAGTTTAGGGGGAACAAAAGCTGGCAGTCAACCTTGGGGCTACACCTTC.

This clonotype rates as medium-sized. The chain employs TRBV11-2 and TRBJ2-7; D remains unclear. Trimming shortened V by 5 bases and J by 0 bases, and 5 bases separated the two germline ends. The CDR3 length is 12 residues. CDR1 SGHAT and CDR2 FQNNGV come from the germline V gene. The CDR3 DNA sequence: TGTGCCAGCAGCCCGACCTCCTACGAGCAGTACTTC. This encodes CASSPTSYEQYF.